The rows below give T cell receptor beta chains drawn from one sample of a study of sequential checkpoint blockade in melanoma. Profiled with immunoSEQ multiplex PCR; TCRdb holds only in-frame clones, not every one. The sample yields about 5,000 clones, about 54% seen once. The specimen was CD8+ T cells sorted from blood (inferred from file names), collected from a patient given nivolumab and ipilimumab in sequence. These TCRs come from a human donor with melanoma. Each CDR3 is given with its conserved first and last residue. A D gene is named only where the DNA matches it firmly. Part of the rows lack a size; the others show once, few, many or a class for expanded clones.

J: TRBJ1-2; size: .; V: TRBV30; D: TRBD1; CDR3: CAWSSGQGMSGYTF; DNA: TGTGCCTGGAGTTCGGGACAGGGAATGTCAGGCTACACCTTC
J: TRBJ2-1; size: .; V: TRBV7-2; D: .; CDR3: CASSPGLSYNEQFF; DNA: TGTGCCAGCAGCCCGGGACTCTCCTACAATGAGCAGTTCTTC
J: TRBJ2-1; size: .; V: TRBV27; D: .; CDR3: CASSFQATNEQFF; DNA: TGTGCCAGCAGTTTCCAGGCCACCAATGAGCAGTTCTTC
J: TRBJ2-3; size: .; V: TRBV28; D: TRBD2; CDR3: CASRGQRERTDTQYF; DNA: TGTGCCAGCAGAGGACAGCGGGAGAGGACAGATACGCAGTATTTT
J: TRBJ2-7; size: few; V: TRBV10-3; D: TRBD2; CDR3: CAGGEGGYEQYF; DNA: TGTGCTGGGGGGGAGGGTGGCTACGAGCAGTACTTC
J: TRBJ2-3; size: .; V: TRBV28; D: TRBD1; CDR3: CASSPPGQGEDTQYF; DNA: TGTGCCAGCAGTCCTCCGGGACAGGGGGAAGATACGCAGTATTTT
J: TRBJ2-5; size: .; V: TRBV4-3; D: TRBD2; CDR3: CASSQDEGTLAGVTQYF; DNA: TGCGCCAGCAGCCAAGATGAAGGTACACTAGCGGGAGTTACCCAGTACTTC
J: TRBJ2-1; size: .; V: TRBV5-6; D: .; CDR3: CASSLDVGIGHHNEQFF; DNA: TGTGCCAGCAGCTTGGATGTGGGGATCGGACACCACAATGAGCAGTTCTTC
J: TRBJ2-7; size: few; V: TRBV4-1; D: .; CDR3: CASSQDRVEQYF; DNA: TGCGCCAGCAGCCAAGACAGGGTCGAGCAGTACTTC
J: TRBJ2-1; size: .; V: TRBV28; D: TRBD2; CDR3: CASYSSGAEGEQFF; DNA: TGTGCCAGCTACTCTAGCGGCGCGGAGGGGGAGCAGTTCTTC
J: TRBJ2-3; size: few; V: TRBV28; D: TRBD1; CDR3: CASSLEHVQGVTDTQYF; DNA: TGTGCCAGCAGTTTAGAGCACGTGCAGGGGGTCACAGATACGCAGTATTTT
J: TRBJ2-1; size: .; V: TRBV29-1; D: .; CDR3: CSAPRDTNSYNEQFF; DNA: TGCAGCGCGCCCCGGGACACCAACTCCTACAATGAGCAGTTCTTC
J: TRBJ1-2; size: .; V: TRBV18; D: .; CDR3: CASSPPIAGGPVNGYTF; DNA: TGTGCCAGCTCACCACCGATAGCGGGCGGACCCGTGAATGGCTACACCTTC
J: TRBJ2-7; size: large; V: TRBV7-9; D: .; CDR3: CASSLVAGVYEQYF; DNA: TGTGCCAGCAGCTTAGTGGCGGGCGTCTACGAGCAGTACTTC
J: TRBJ1-1; size: .; V: TRBV6-6; D: .; CDR3: CASGRRGSRNTEAFF; DNA: TGTGCCAGCGGGAGACGGGGTAGTAGGAACACTGAAGCTTTCTTT
J: TRBJ2-1; size: once; V: TRBV14; D: .; CDR3: CASSPYQGPPYNEQFF; DNA: TGTGCCAGCAGCCCATATCAGGGTCCCCCGTACAATGAGCAGTTCTTC
J: TRBJ1-1; size: few; V: TRBV7-9; D: .; CDR3: CASSFAGTEAFF; DNA: TGTGCCAGCAGCTTTGCGGGAACTGAAGCTTTCTTT
J: TRBJ2-7; size: .; V: TRBV19; D: TRBD1; CDR3: CASSPGQGLEQYF; DNA: TGTGCCAGTAGTCCGGGACAGGGCCTCGAGCAGTACTTC
J: TRBJ2-1; size: .; V: TRBV29-1; D: TRBD1; CDR3: CSVEGLIDRGVYNEQFF; DNA: TGCAGCGTTGAAGGACTCATCGACAGGGGGGTTTACAATGAGCAGTTCTTC
J: TRBJ2-7; size: .; V: TRBV4-3; D: .; CDR3: CASSQDRAPEWEQYF; DNA: TGCGCCAGCAGCCAAGACAGGGCCCCCGAATGGGAGCAGTACTTC
J: TRBJ2-1; size: few; V: TRBV9; D: TRBD2; CDR3: CASSGTSGMINEQFF; DNA: TGTGCCAGCAGCGGAACTAGCGGGATGATCAATGAGCAGTTCTTC
J: TRBJ2-2; size: once; V: TRBV7-6; D: TRBD2; CDR3: CASSRSGANTGELFF; DNA: TGTGCCAGCAGCAGGAGCGGGGCGAACACCGGGGAGCTGTTTTTT
J: TRBJ2-7; size: .; V: TRBV5-4; D: .; CDR3: CASSLGSSPKEQYF; DNA: TGTGCCAGCAGTTTGGGCTCTTCCCCTAAGGAGCAGTACTTC
J: TRBJ2-7; size: once; V: TRBV7-9; D: TRBD2; CDR3: CASSWASGVSEQYF; DNA: TGTGCCAGCAGCTGGGCTAGCGGGGTCTCCGAGCAGTACTTC
J: TRBJ2-7; size: .; V: TRBV21-1; D: .; CDR3: CASSGKTGVSYEQYF; DNA: TGTGCCAGCAGCGGAAAGACAGGAGTCTCCTACGAGCAGTACTTC
J: TRBJ2-1; size: .; V: TRBV4-3; D: .; CDR3: CASSIPPGGEQFF; DNA: TGCGCCAGCAGCATTCCCCCCGGGGGAGAGCAGTTCTTC
J: TRBJ2-4; size: .; V: TRBV7-9; D: .; CDR3: CASSLPGFTKNIQYF; DNA: TGTGCCAGCAGCTTACCGGGATTTACCAAAAACATTCAGTACTTC
J: TRBJ2-1; size: .; V: TRBV4-1; D: TRBD2; CDR3: CASSQDLAGGPGNEQFF; DNA: TGCGCCAGCAGCCAAGATCTAGCGGGAGGGCCGGGGAATGAGCAGTTCTTC
J: TRBJ1-5; size: few; V: TRBV4-1; D: .; CDR3: CASSQELPSNQPQHF; DNA: TGCGCCAGCAGCCAAGAACTCCCTTCTAATCAGCCCCAGCATTTT
J: TRBJ2-1; size: .; V: TRBV19; D: TRBD2; CDR3: CASSILLAGYDNEQFF; DNA: TGTGCCAGTAGTATATTACTAGCGGGATATGACAATGAGCAGTTCTTC
J: TRBJ2-4; size: .; V: TRBV18; D: TRBD1; CDR3: CASSPPGQGDAGRDIQYF; DNA: TGTGCCAGCTCACCACCGGGACAGGGGGACGCGGGTCGGGACATTCAGTACTTC